Detailed here is one TCR beta chain. These data originate in a study of blood T cells in healthy people across ages. V dropped 3 bases and J dropped 9; count of bases not matched to a gene: 11. This CDR3 spans 14 amino acids. Germline-derived CDR1 and CDR2 are MDHEN and SYDVKM. Primers used in a second PCR of roughly 6 to 11 cycles were a sample-barcoded 5' primer and a J-beta primer mix. One entry per CDR3 protein, called by TCRdb with MiXCR from the 5' RACE reads. The sample carries fewer than 900,000 distinct CDR3 sequences, 40% to 45% recorded once. Sequences were obtained from blood. The sequence was obtained from a woman in her sixties or seventies in good health. V usage is TRBV28 and J usage is TRBJ2-7; 7 bases map to TRBD1. The CDR3 DNA sequence: TGTGCCAGCAGTTTCTCGGACAGGTCCTTGGGGCAGTACTTC. It specifies CASSFSDRSLGQYF. Combining the CDR3 with reference TRBV28 and TRBJ2-7 gives the whole variable domain DVKVTQSSRYLVKRTGEKVFLECVQDMDHENMFWYRQDPGLGLRLIYFSYDVKMKEKGDIPEGYSVSREKKERFSLILESASTNQTSMYLCASSFSDRSLGQYFGPGTRLTVT.